This T cell receptor beta chain was documented in a study of regulatory T cells in long-lasting Graves disease. For the study at large: Over 5 years of antithyroid drugs plus positive TSH receptor antibodies defined persistent Graves' disease. Study-level results: Only peripheral blood was studied, not thyroid tissue. A greater number of public clonotypes (2,741) was shared by persistent patients than by new patients (just over 950).

The CDR3 is 15 amino acids. Trimming shortened V by 5 bases and J by 4 bases, and 15 bases separated the two germline ends. Germline V CDR1 and CDR2: SEHNR, FQNEAQ (reference sequence). Indicated time point: persistent/refractory GD, antithyroid drugs over 5 years with positive TRAb. From RNA extracted from PBMCs, the TCR library was made. Around 9 milliliters of peripheral blood were drawn into EDTA tubes. Researchers made TCR beta libraries by using iRepertoire HTBI primers and running Arm-PCR on CDR3 regions. MiXCR was run by TCRdb on the multiplex PCR reads, yielding one entry per CDR3 protein. The table shows about 310,000 distinct CDR3 sequences, with under 25% occurring only once. This clonotype came up many times. Its antigen is not identified.

The chain employs TRBV7-9 and TRBJ1-5; D is unresolved. This TCR derives from a female donor with Graves disease. Here the sequenced sample was peripheral blood mononuclear cells (PBMCs), taken when the disease was refractory, from a patient treated with antithyroid drugs. In nucleotides, the CDR3 is TGTGCCAGCAGCACCCCCGAGGACGGGAATCAGCCCCAGCATTTT. It codes for CASSTPEDGNQPQHF.